The rows below give T cell receptor beta chains drawn from one sample of a study of blood T cell repertoires in COVID-19. Sequencing was performed with immunoSEQ multiplex PCR; in TCRdb, only in-frame clones are kept and a portion is missing. The sample carries 53,000 or so clones, 82% recorded once. The sequenced sample consisted of peripheral blood. Receptors were obtained from a human donor in a cohort sampled during active COVID-19. Each CDR3 is given without its conserved first and last residue.

CDR3aa,v_gene
ASSRTGYNEQF,TRBV19
ASARQTPKMNTGELF,TRBV27
ASSLKRQGFYEQY,TRBV27
ASSLRGSTNEKLF,TRBV6-5
ASSYEQGYGYT,TRBV6-5
ASSSRQAGETQY,TRBV6-6
ASSKGGIRNNEQF,TRBV7-8
ASSRGRNGETQY,TRBV18
ASGLPISGFTDTQY,TRBV28
ASSPFFDGYT,TRBV18
ASGGHNNSPLH,TRBV12-5
ASSYSRWGGQEETQY,TRBV6-2/TRBV6-3
ASSLLQGSGYT,TRBV5-6
ASSTSKWGGGEQETQY,TRBV2
ASSETKRGGNGELF,TRBV10-1